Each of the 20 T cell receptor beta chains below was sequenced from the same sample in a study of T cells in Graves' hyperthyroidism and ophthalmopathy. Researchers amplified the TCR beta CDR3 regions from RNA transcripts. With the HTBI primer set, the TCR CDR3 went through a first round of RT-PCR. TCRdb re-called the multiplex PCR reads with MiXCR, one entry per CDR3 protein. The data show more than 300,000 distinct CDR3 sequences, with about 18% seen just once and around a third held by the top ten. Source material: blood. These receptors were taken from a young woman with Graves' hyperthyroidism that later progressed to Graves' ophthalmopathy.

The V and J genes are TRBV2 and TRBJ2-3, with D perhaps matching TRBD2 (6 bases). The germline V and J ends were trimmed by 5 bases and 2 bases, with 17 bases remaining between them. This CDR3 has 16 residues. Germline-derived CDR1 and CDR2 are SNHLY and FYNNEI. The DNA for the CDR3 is TGTGCCAGCAGTTACACTCCGGGACTCTCCACAGATACGCAGTATTTT. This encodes CASSYTPGLSTDTQYF.

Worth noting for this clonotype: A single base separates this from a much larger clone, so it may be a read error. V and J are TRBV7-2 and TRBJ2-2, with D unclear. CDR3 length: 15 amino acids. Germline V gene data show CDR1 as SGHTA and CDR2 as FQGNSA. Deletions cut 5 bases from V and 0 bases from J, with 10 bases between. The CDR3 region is CASSPTHPNTGELFF. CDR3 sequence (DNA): TGTGCCAGCAGCCCGACCCACCCGAACACCGGGGAGCTGTTTTTT.

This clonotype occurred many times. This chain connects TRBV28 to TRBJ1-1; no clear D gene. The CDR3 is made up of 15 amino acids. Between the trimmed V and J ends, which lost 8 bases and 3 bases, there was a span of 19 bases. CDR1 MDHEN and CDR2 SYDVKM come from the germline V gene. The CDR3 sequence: CASLSLGSPDTEAFF. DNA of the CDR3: TGTGCCAGCTTATCTTTAGGGTCTCCAGACACTGAAGCTTTCTTT.

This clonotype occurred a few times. The CDR3 sequence: CASSRRWTGGEETQYF. The DNA for the CDR3 is TGCGCCAGCAGCCGACGTTGGACCGGCGGTGAGGAGACCCAGTACTTC. This chain joins TRBV5-1 and TRBJ2-5; D is undetermined. V was clipped by 4 bases and J by 5 bases, with 21 bases between them. Germline values: CDR1 SGHRS, CDR2 YFSETQ. The CDR3 runs 16 residues. The full variable domain, completed using reference TRBV5-1 and TRBJ2-5, is KAGVTQTPRYLIKTRGQQVTLSCSPISGHRSVSWYQQTPGQGLQFLFEYFSETQRNKGNFPGRFSGRQFSNSRSEMNVSTLELGDSALYLCASSRRWTGGEETQYFGPGTRLLVL.

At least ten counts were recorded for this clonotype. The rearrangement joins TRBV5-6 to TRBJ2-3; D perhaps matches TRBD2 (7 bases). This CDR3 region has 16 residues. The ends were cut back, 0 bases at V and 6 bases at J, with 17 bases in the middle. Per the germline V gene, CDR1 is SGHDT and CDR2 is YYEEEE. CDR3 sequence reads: CASSLGVLPGGDTQYF. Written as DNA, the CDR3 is TGTGCCAGCAGCTTGGGGGTGCTCCCGGGGGGCGATACGCAGTATTTT.

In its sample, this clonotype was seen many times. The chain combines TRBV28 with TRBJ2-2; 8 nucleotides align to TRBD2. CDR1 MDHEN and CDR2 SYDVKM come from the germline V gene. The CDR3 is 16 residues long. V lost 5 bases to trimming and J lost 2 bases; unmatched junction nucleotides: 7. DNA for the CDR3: TGTGCCAGCAGTCCGACTACTAGCGGCAACACCGGGGAGCTGTTTTTT. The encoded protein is CASSPTTSGNTGELFF.

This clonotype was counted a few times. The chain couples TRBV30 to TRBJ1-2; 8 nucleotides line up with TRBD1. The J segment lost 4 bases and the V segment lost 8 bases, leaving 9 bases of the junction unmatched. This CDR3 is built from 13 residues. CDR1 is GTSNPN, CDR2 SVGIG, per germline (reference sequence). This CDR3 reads CAGWDRSLYGYTF. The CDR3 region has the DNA TGTGCCGGATGGGACAGGAGTCTCTATGGCTACACCTTC.

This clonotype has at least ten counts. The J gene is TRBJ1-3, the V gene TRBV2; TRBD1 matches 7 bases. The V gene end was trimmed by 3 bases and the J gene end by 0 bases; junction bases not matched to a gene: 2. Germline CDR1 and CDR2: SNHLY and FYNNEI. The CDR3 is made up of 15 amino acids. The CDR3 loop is CASSEGQNSGNTIYF. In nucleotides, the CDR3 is TGTGCCAGCAGTGAGGGACAGAACTCTGGAAACACCATATATTTT.

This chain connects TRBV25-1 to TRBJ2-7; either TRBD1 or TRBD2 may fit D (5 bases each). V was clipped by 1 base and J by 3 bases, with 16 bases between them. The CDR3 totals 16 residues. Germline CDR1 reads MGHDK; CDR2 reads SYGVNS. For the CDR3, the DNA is TGTGCCAGCAGTGAATCTAAGGGACGGAGACACTACGAGCAGTACTTC. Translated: CASSESKGRRHYEQYF.

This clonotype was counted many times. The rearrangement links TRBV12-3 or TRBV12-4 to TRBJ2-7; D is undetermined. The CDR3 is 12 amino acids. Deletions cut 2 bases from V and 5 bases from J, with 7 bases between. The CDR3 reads CASSLSLHEQYF. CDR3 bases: TGTGCCAGCAGTTTAAGTCTCCACGAGCAGTACTTC.

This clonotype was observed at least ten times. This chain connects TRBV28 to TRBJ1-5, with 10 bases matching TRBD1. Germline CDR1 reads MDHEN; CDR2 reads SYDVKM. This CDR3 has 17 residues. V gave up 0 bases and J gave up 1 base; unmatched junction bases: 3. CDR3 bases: TGTGCCAGCAGTTTATGGGACAGGGGGTTCAGCAATCAGCCCCAGCATTTT. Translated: CASSLWDRGFSNQPQHF.

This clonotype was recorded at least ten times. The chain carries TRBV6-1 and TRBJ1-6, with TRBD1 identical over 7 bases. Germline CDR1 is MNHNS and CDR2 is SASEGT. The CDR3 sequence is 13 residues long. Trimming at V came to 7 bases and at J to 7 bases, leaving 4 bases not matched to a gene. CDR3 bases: TGTGCCAGCACGGCGACAGGGAATTCACCCCTCCACTTT. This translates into CASTATGNSPLHF.

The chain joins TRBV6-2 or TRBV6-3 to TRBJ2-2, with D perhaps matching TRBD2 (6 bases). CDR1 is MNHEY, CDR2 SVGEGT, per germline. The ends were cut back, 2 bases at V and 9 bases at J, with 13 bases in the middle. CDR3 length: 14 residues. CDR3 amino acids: CASSYGSSGRELFF. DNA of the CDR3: TGTGCCAGCAGTTACGGTTCCAGCGGGCGGGAGCTGTTTTTT.

CDR3 in DNA: TGTGCCAGCAGTGAAGGGGGGGGTTGGGAAAAACTGTTTTTT. Translating it yields CASSEGGGWEKLFF. The gene calls are TRBV6-1 and TRBJ1-4; D possibly corresponds to TRBD1 (5 bases). CDR3 size: 14 residues. Germline CDR1 reads MNHNS; CDR2 reads SASEGT. Between the trimmed V and J ends, which lost 1 base and 8 bases, there was a span of 11 bases.

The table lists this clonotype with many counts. The CDR3 nucleotides read TGTGCCAGTAAACTTCGGCCAAGCACAGATACGCAGTATTTT. It yields the protein CASKLRPSTDTQYF. This chain uses TRBV7-2 with TRBJ2-3; D gene uncertain. Germline CDR1 SGHTA, CDR2 FQGNSA. Trimming cost V 9 bases and J 0 bases, with 13 bases left between them. The CDR3 totals 14 residues.

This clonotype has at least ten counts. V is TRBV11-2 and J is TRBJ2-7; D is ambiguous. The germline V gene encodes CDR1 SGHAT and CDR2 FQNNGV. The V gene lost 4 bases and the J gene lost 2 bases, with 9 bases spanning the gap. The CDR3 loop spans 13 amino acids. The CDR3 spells CASSSTPPYEQYF. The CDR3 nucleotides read TGTGCCAGCAGCTCGACTCCGCCCTACGAGCAGTACTTC.

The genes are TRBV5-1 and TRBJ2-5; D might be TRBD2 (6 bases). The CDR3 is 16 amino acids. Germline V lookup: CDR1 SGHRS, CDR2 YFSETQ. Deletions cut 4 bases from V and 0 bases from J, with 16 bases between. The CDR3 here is CASSTGMRGDQETQYF. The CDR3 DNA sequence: TGCGCCAGCAGCACTGGGATGCGCGGGGACCAAGAGACCCAGTACTTC.

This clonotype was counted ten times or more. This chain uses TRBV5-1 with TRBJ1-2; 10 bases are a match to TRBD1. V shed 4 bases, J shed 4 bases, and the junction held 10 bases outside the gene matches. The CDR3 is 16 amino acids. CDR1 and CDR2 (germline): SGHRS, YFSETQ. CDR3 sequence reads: CASSALTGGLIYGYTF. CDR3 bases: TGCGCCAGCAGCGCGCTGACAGGGGGCCTGATCTATGGCTACACCTTC.

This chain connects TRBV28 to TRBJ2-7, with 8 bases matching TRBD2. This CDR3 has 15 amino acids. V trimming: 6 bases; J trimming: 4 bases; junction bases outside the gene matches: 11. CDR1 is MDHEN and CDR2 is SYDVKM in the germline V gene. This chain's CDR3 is CASSTGGGSVYEQYF. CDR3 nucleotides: TGTGCCAGCAGCACCGGCGGGGGGTCCGTATACGAGCAGTACTTC.

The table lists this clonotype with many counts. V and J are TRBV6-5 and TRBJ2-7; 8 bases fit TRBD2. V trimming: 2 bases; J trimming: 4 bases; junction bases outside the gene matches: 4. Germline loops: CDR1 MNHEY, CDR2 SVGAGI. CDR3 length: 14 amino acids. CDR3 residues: CASSYIAGGYEQYF. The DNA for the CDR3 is TGTGCCAGCAGTTACATTGCGGGGGGATACGAGCAGTACTTC.